This is a list of T cell receptor beta chains from one sample in a study of response to subunit inactivated influenza vaccine. TCRdb itself ran the RT-PCR reads through MiXCR, one entry per CDR3 protein. This sample has about 540,000 distinct CDR3 sequences, with approximately 24% found just once. These records were also assigned to another study, of T cells expressing NK-cell markers.

Sequences were derived from CD4+ T cells sorted from PBMCs, sampled 11 to 12 days after vaccination. The receptors shown here come from a man aged 50 or older who received an inactivated influenza vaccine. Each CDR3 is given with its conserved first and last residue. A D gene is named only where the DNA matches it firmly. Where a row states a size, it is once, few, many or the class of an expanded clone; other rows omit it.

d_gene	abundance	v_gene	j_gene	len	CDR3aa	CDR3nt
TRBD1	few	TRBV20-1	TRBJ1-1	14	CSARDGTGRAEAFF	TGCAGTGCTAGAGATGGGACAGGAAGGGCTGAAGCTTTCTTT
.	.	TRBV12-3/TRBV12-4	TRBJ2-1	14	CASSLRTEQGEQFF	TGTGCCAGCAGTCTCCGGACGGAACAGGGCGAGCAGTTCTTC
.	.	TRBV20-1	TRBJ2-5	15	CSARSPLGGVETQYF	TGCAGTGCTAGAAGCCCCCTTGGAGGGGTAGAGACCCAGTACTTC
TRBD2	.	TRBV4-3	TRBJ2-3	16	CASSLLGAGGTDTQYF	TGCGCCAGCAGCCTCCTCGGGGCGGGGGGCACAGATACGCAGTATTTT
TRBD1	many	TRBV5-1	TRBJ2-7	14	CASSPPGQVLEQYF	TGCGCCAGCAGCCCCCCCGGACAGGTTCTCGAGCAGTACTTC
.	.	TRBV11-2	TRBJ1-3	13	CASSPPWGGTIYF	TGTGCCAGCAGCCCGCCCTGGGGGGGCACCATATATTTT
.	.	TRBV28	TRBJ2-2	14	CASSFQLGSGELFF	TGTGCCAGCAGCTTCCAACTGGGGTCCGGGGAGCTGTTTTTT
.	.	TRBV7-9	TRBJ2-5	14	CASSLSWAQETQYF	TGTGCCAGCAGCTTGAGTTGGGCCCAAGAGACCCAGTACTTC
TRBD1	.	TRBV5-4	TRBJ1-2	14	CASGSGQGFYGYTF	TGTGCCAGCGGATCGGGACAGGGTTTCTATGGCTACACCTTC
TRBD2	few	TRBV9	TRBJ2-4	19	CASSPLPPSGRKAKNIQYF	TGTGCCAGCAGCCCCCTACCCCCGTCCGGGAGGAAAGCCAAAAACATTCAGTACTTC
.	.	TRBV18	TRBJ2-3	15	CASSPGGQSTDTQYF	TGTGCCAGCTCACCAGGAGGACAGAGCACAGATACGCAGTATTTT
.	.	TRBV20-1	TRBJ2-3	14	CSARGRDSTDTQYF	TGCAGTGCTAGAGGTCGGGATAGCACAGATACGCAGTATTTT
.	few	TRBV5-5	TRBJ2-2	14	CASSRKMNTGELFF	TGTGCCAGCAGCCGAAAAATGAACACCGGGGAGCTGTTTTTT
TRBD2	few	TRBV12-3/TRBV12-4	TRBJ2-3	15	CASSQSGGDTDTQYF	TGTGCCAGCAGTCAGAGCGGGGGGGACACAGATACGCAGTATTTT
.	.	TRBV29-1	TRBJ2-5	13	CSVAGQLHETQYF	TGCAGCGTGGCGGGGCAGCTTCACGAGACCCAGTACTTC
.	few	TRBV9	TRBJ1-1	15	CASSTGGVMNTEAFF	TGTGCCAGCAGCACCGGGGGGGTCATGAACACTGAAGCTTTCTTT
TRBD1	few	TRBV2	TRBJ1-6	14	CASGRDRGDSPLHF	TGTGCCAGCGGACGGGACAGGGGGGATTCACCCCTCCACTTT
.	.	TRBV20-1	TRBJ1-2	18	CSARGRSEGEISNYGYTF	TGCAGTGCTAGAGGGCGATCGGAGGGGGAGATATCTAACTATGGCTACACCTTC
.	.	TRBV24-1	TRBJ2-1	17	CATSDPRNGEPYNEQFF	TGTGCCACCAGTGACCCTCGGAATGGGGAGCCCTACAATGAGCAGTTCTTC
.	few	TRBV11-2	TRBJ2-7	14	CATKLGRISYEQYF	TGTGCCACCAAGCTGGGGCGGATCTCCTACGAGCAGTACTTC
.	.	TRBV11-2	TRBJ2-5	15	CASSLVGGAGETQYF	TGTGCCAGCAGCTTAGTAGGGGGGGCCGGAGAGACCCAGTACTTC
.	.	TRBV19	TRBJ1-5	12	CASSIGRAPQHF	TGTGCCAGTAGTATAGGTCGGGCGCCCCAGCATTTT
.	few	TRBV3-1	TRBJ2-1	11	CASSQAKGQFF	TGTGCCAGCAGCCAAGCCAAGGGGCAGTTCTTC
TRBD1	few	TRBV5-1	TRBJ1-5	15	CASSPTGTSNQPQHF	TGCGCCAGCAGCCCGACAGGGACTAGCAATCAGCCCCAGCATTTT
.	.	TRBV10-3	TRBJ2-1	12	CAIRSSYNEQSF	TGTGCCATCAGGTCTTCCTACAATGAGCAGTCCTTC
TRBD2	.	TRBV10-3	TRBJ2-5	16	CAISESGPSGQETQYF	TGTGCCATCAGTGAGTCGGGCCCTAGCGGCCAGGAGACCCAGTACTTC
.	.	TRBV10-3	TRBJ2-7	16	CAISETGITRPYEQYF	TGTGCCATCAGTGAGACAGGGATAACTCGGCCATACGAGCAGTACTTC
TRBD1	few	TRBV18	TRBJ2-5	14	CASSPPTGGSTLYF	TGTGCCAGCTCACCACCGACAGGGGGCTCTACCTTATACTTC
TRBD1	few	TRBV3-1	TRBJ2-3	15	CASSRRTGGIDTQYF	TGTGCCAGCAGCAGACGGACAGGGGGCATAGATACGCAGTATTTT
.	.	TRBV20-1	TRBJ2-5	15	CSARVVTLARQTQYF	TGCAGTGCTAGAGTAGTCACTCTCGCTAGACAGACCCAGTACTTC
TRBD1	.	TRBV5-6	TRBJ2-1	15	CASSSYGQGFNEQFF	TGTGCCAGCAGCTCCTACGGACAGGGGTTCAATGAGCAGTTCTTC
TRBD2	.	TRBV9	TRBJ2-5	12	CASGGLKETQYF	TGTGCCAGCGGGGGACTAAAAGAGACCCAGTACTTC
TRBD2	few	TRBV29-1	TRBJ2-1	15	CSVDSSGSSYNEQFF	TGCAGCGTTGACTCTAGCGGGAGCTCCTACAATGAGCAGTTCTTC
TRBD1	.	TRBV6-2/TRBV6-3	TRBJ1-5	15	CASSYGQGGIQPQHF	TGTGCCAGCAGTTACGGACAGGGAGGTATTCAGCCCCAGCATTTT
.	many	TRBV5-6	TRBJ1-5	13	CASSSWANQPQHF	TGTGCCAGCAGTTCGTGGGCCAATCAGCCCCAGCATTTT
TRBD1	.	TRBV6-5	TRBJ2-1	18	CASSYTLAGTGGRNEQFF	TGTGCCAGCAGTTACACCCTGGCCGGGACAGGGGGCAGGAATGAGCAGTTCTTC
TRBD2	few	TRBV10-3	TRBJ2-3	14	CAISKAGITDTQYF	TGTGCCATCAGCAAAGCGGGGATCACAGATACGCAGTATTTT
.	.	TRBV11-2	TRBJ2-1	13	CASSLDSVTGQFF	TGTGCCAGCAGCTTAGATTCCGTAACTGGGCAGTTCTTC
.	.	TRBV11-2	TRBJ1-4	16	CASNNPYRATNEKLFF	TGTGCCAGCAACAACCCGTACAGGGCGACTAATGAAAAACTGTTTTTT
TRBD2	.	TRBV5-4	TRBJ2-1	16	CASSLGLAGGENEQFF	TGTGCCAGCAGCTTGGGACTAGCGGGAGGTGAAAATGAGCAGTTCTTC
.	few	TRBV5-6	TRBJ1-1	14	CASSFAGLGTEAFF	TGTGCCAGCAGCTTTGCCGGGTTAGGCACTGAAGCTTTCTTT
TRBD2	.	TRBV7-2	TRBJ2-1	15	CASRPPSSAGGEQFF	TGTGCCAGCAGGCCGCCCTCTAGTGCGGGGGGTGAGCAGTTCTTC
TRBD2	few	TRBV11-2	TRBJ2-1	19	CASSLGGTSGGAVQWVQFF	TGTGCCAGCAGCTTAGGTGGGACTAGCGGGGGGGCTGTCCAATGGGTGCAGTTCTTC
TRBD2	many	TRBV12-3/TRBV12-4	TRBJ2-3	15	CASSDAGGPTDTQYF	TGTGCCAGCAGCGATGCGGGGGGCCCCACAGATACGCAGTATTTT
.	.	TRBV5-1	TRBJ1-6	18	CASSFLTGSLRGNSPLHF	TGCGCCAGCAGCTTCTTAACAGGGTCCCTCAGGGGAAATTCACCCCTCCACTTT
.	.	TRBV7-2	TRBJ2-2	13	CASSSWGTGELFF	TGTGCCAGCAGCTCCTGGGGGACCGGGGAGCTGTTTTTT
TRBD2	.	TRBV5-1	TRBJ2-3	16	CASSLWAGVFTDTQYF	TGCGCCAGCAGCTTGTGGGCGGGAGTATTCACAGATACGCAGTATTTT
.	.	TRBV7-2	TRBJ2-7	14	CASSAIRPLYEQYF	TGTGCCAGCAGCGCAATTCGGCCGCTCTACGAGCAGTACTTC
TRBD2	few	TRBV7-9	TRBJ2-1	15	CASSTAETSVNEQFF	TGTGCCAGCAGCACAGCCGAGACTAGCGTAAATGAGCAGTTCTTC
.	few	TRBV5-1	TRBJ2-1	11	CASSYANEQFF	TGCGCCAGCAGCTATGCCAATGAGCAGTTCTTC
.	.	TRBV30	TRBJ1-1	12	CGITRRGTEAFF	TGTGGCATAACACGGCGGGGCACTGAAGCTTTCTTT
.	.	TRBV5-6	TRBJ1-6	14	CASSLAREISPLHF	TGTGCCAGCAGCTTGGCCAGGGAAATTTCACCCCTCCACTTT
TRBD1	.	TRBV5-1	TRBJ2-2	14	CASSVTGDTGELFF	TGCGCCAGCAGCGTTACAGGGGACACCGGGGAGCTGTTTTTT
.	.	TRBV2	TRBJ2-7	12	CASREGVYEQYF	TGTGCCAGCAGGGAAGGGGTTTACGAGCAGTACTTC
TRBD1	.	TRBV11-3	TRBJ2-5	16	CASSLSGTGGKETQYF	TGTGCCAGCAGCTTATCAGGGACAGGGGGCAAAGAGACCCAGTACTTC
TRBD2	few	TRBV5-1	TRBJ2-1	16	CASSFSGASSYNEQFF	TGCGCCAGCAGCTTTAGCGGGGCTAGCTCCTACAATGAGCAGTTCTTC
TRBD1	many	TRBV2	TRBJ2-2	15	CASTSGGLDTGELFF	TGTGCCAGCACGTCAGGGGGCTTGGACACCGGGGAGCTGTTTTTT
TRBD2	few	TRBV5-5	TRBJ2-3	16	CASSLGVAGAGNTQYF	TGTGCCAGCAGCTTGGGGGTAGCGGGAGCAGGGAATACGCAGTATTTT
TRBD1	.	TRBV18	TRBJ2-1	19	CASSPPDRGRFEVYNEQFF	TGTGCCAGCTCACCCCCGGACAGGGGGCGTTTTGAGGTCTACAATGAGCAGTTCTTC